Below are 25 T cell receptor beta chains sequenced from a single sample in a study of cytomegalovirus exposure and HLA in healthy donors. 13 Jbeta primers and 60 Vbeta primers were used for the PCR. The method was immunoSEQ multiplex PCR; TCRdb's version includes in-frame clones alone and lacks a portion of them. Seen in this sample are about 51,000 clones; the ten most common clones hold 2% to 2.5%. Sequenced input: PBMCs. Every receptor here comes from a female donor in good health and CMV-seronegative.

Notes on this clone: At one boundary the junction diverges from the germline segment, which might be a read error. The rearrangement joins TRBV7-9 to TRBJ2-7; a weak D match, TRBD2 (5 bases). This CDR3 region has 14 residues. Germline lookup yields CDR1 SEHNR and CDR2 FQNEAQ (reference sequence). CDR3 coding DNA: TGTGCCAGCAGTTTAGCTAGCTTCTCCTACGAGCAGTACTTC. Its protein is CASSLASFSYEQYF.

The chain uses TRBV4-1 and TRBJ2-1, with 8 bases lining up with TRBD2. The length of the CDR3 is 16 residues. The V gene end was trimmed by 1 base and the J gene end by 8 bases; junction bases not matched to a gene: 10. Germline V CDR1 and CDR2: MGHRA, YSYEKL. CDR3 region: CASSQVVAGIKDEQFF. The CDR3 nucleotides are TGCGCCAGCAGCCAAGTAGTAGCGGGAATAAAGGATGAGCAGTTCTTC.

This chain joins TRBV4-1 and TRBJ1-6, with TRBD1 as a possible D gene (6 bases). CDR1 and CDR2 (germline): MGHRA, YSYEKL. V was shortened by 3 bases and J by 7 bases, with 19 bases between the two germline ends. The CDR3 runs 17 residues. As DNA, the CDR3 is TGCGCCAGCAGCCACCTCAGTCGACAGGACCTCAATTCACCCCTCCACTTT. Translated: CASSHLSRQDLNSPLHF.

The chain combines TRBV30 with TRBJ2-1, with D possibly being TRBD2 (5 bases). CDR1 and CDR2 from the germline V gene are GTSNPN and SVGIG (reference sequence). CDR3 length: 12 amino acids. V lost 3 bases and J 6 bases, leaving 9 bases between the germline ends. CDR3 residues: CAWRGEGNEQFF. The CDR3 coding sequence is TGTGCCTGGAGGGGAGAGGGCAATGAGCAGTTCTTC.

The V and J genes are TRBV9 and TRBJ1-3, with a tentative D call TRBD1 (6 bases). V was clipped by 2 bases and J by 4 bases, with 10 bases between them. Germline V lookup: CDR1 SGDLS, CDR2 YYNGEE. The CDR3 has 14 amino acids. CDR3 nucleotides: TGTGCCAGCAGCGTTACAGGGCCAGGAAACACCATATATTTT. Its protein is CASSVTGPGNTIYF.

The rearrangement joins TRBV6-5 to TRBJ1-1, with D perhaps TRBD1 (5 bases). Germline V lookup: CDR1 MNHEY, CDR2 SVGAGI. Trimming removed 5 bases from V and 4 bases from J, with 14 bases in between. The CDR3 is 14 amino acids. The CDR3 nucleotides are TGTGCCAGCAGTACTGTCGGGGGAATCACTGAAGCTTTCTTT. It yields the protein CASSTVGGITEAFF.

This chain links TRBV7-2 with TRBJ1-4; TRBD1 is a possible D gene (5 bases). Trimming cost V 4 bases and J 4 bases, with 10 bases left between them. Germline CDR1 SGHTA, CDR2 FQGNSA. The length of the CDR3 is 14 residues. The CDR3 is CASSYDSRNEKLFF. The CDR3 DNA reads as TGTGCCAGCAGCTACGACAGCCGTAATGAAAAACTGTTTTTT.

This sequence joins TRBV27 and TRBJ2-7, with TRBD2 matching 7 bases. Germline values: CDR1 MNHEY, CDR2 SMNVEV (reference sequence). V lost 3 bases to trimming and J lost 2 bases; unmatched junction nucleotides: 1. The CDR3 covers 13 residues. The CDR3 here is CASSFAGAYEQYF. For the CDR3, the DNA is TGTGCCAGCAGTTTTGCGGGGGCCTACGAGCAGTACTTC.

V and J are TRBV6-1 and TRBJ1-5, with 7 positions matching TRBD1. Per germline, CDR1 MNHNS and CDR2 SASEGT. The J segment lost 5 bases and the V segment lost 1 base, leaving 5 bases of the junction unmatched. The CDR3 is 15 residues long. The CDR3 region has the DNA TGTGCCAGCAGTGAAGGGTCAGGGGGTTATCAGCCCCAGCATTTT. Its translation: CASSEGSGGYQPQHF.

The rearrangement links TRBV19 to TRBJ1-3; D may be TRBD1 (5 bases). This CDR3 contains 13 residues. The V end lost 5 bases, the J end lost 2 bases, and 7 bases lay between the germline ends. Per the germline V gene, CDR1 is LNHDA and CDR2 is SQIVND (reference sequence). CDR3 nucleotide sequence: TGTGCCAGTAGTTCAGGGCCTGGAAACACCATATATTTT. Translation gives CASSSGPGNTIYF. Together with reference TRBV19 and TRBJ1-3, the CDR3 gives the full variable domain: DGGITQSPKYLFRKEGQNVTLSCEQNLNHDAMYWYRQDPGQGLRLIYYSQIVNDFQKGDIAEGYSVSREKKESFPLTVTSAQKNPTAFYLCASSSGPGNTIYFGEGSWLTVV.

This chain joins TRBV9 and TRBJ2-1, with D tentatively TRBD2 (6 bases). The CDR3 sequence is 13 residues long. CDR1 and CDR2 (germline): SGDLS, YYNGEE. Deletions cut 0 bases from V and 8 bases from J, with 9 bases between. CDR3 loop: CASSVVGEDEQFF. In DNA form, the CDR3 reads TGTGCCAGCAGCGTAGTCGGGGAGGATGAGCAGTTCTTC.

This chain joins TRBV30 and TRBJ2-5; 7 bases match TRBD1. Germline V CDR1 and CDR2: GTSNPN, SVGIG (reference sequence). The CDR3 consists of 13 residues. With 8 bases clipped from V and 4 bases from J, the junction kept 10 bases outside the gene matches. The CDR3 loop is CARTTGMGETQYF. The DNA of the CDR3 is TGTGCCCGCACGACAGGGATGGGAGAGACCCAGTACTTC.

The rearrangement joins TRBV2 to TRBJ2-3; 11 bases fit TRBD1. V shed 5 bases and J 6 bases; nucleotides not matched to a gene: 4. CDR1 SNHLY and CDR2 FYNNEI come from the germline V gene. This CDR3 is 14 amino acids long. The CDR3 DNA is TGTGCCAGCAGTTTGGACAGGGGGCAGGATACGCAGTATTTT. Translation: CASSLDRGQDTQYF.

The gene calls are TRBV5-1 and TRBJ1-1; D is perhaps TRBD1 (6 bases). Germline V gene lookup returns CDR1 SGHRS and CDR2 YFSETQ. V lost 0 bases and J lost 6, with 12 bases in between. This CDR3 has 14 residues. The CDR3 region is CASSLAGAGAEAFF. In nucleotides, the CDR3 is TGCGCCAGCAGCTTGGCAGGGGCCGGGGCTGAAGCTTTCTTT.

V usage is TRBV5-6 and J usage is TRBJ1-1, with D possibly matching TRBD1 (6 bases). The CDR3 covers 15 residues. The V gene's germline CDR1 is SGHDT and CDR2 YYEEEE. The V gene lost 4 bases and the J gene lost 3 bases, with 16 bases spanning the gap. This CDR3 is CASSAWDTADTEAFF. CDR3 DNA sequence: TGTGCCAGCAGCGCGTGGGACACCGCGGACACTGAAGCTTTCTTT.

The chain recombines TRBV15 with TRBJ1-6; D gene ambiguous. In germline, CDR1 is LNHNV, CDR2 YYDKDF (reference sequence). The CDR3 contains 16 residues. Trimming pared 0 bases from V and 9 bases from J, leaving 15 bases between. The CDR3 sequence: CATSRDQDAGGSPLHF. As DNA, the CDR3 is TGTGCCACCAGCAGAGATCAGGACGCCGGAGGTTCACCCCTCCACTTT.

The chain employs TRBV19 and TRBJ2-2, with 7 bases fitting TRBD1. After removal of 3 bases from V and 6 bases from J, the junction contained 4 bases not matched to a gene. The CDR3 is made up of 14 amino acids. Germline loops: CDR1 LNHDA, CDR2 SQIVND (reference sequence). The CDR3 DNA sequence: TGTGCCAGTAGTATGACAGGGTGGGCCGGGGAGCTGTTTTTT. Translated: CASSMTGWAGELFF. The full variable domain, completed using reference TRBV19 and TRBJ2-2, is DGGITQSPKYLFRKEGQNVTLSCEQNLNHDAMYWYRQDPGQGLRLIYYSQIVNDFQKGDIAEGYSVSREKKESFPLTVTSAQKNPTAFYLCASSMTGWAGELFFGEGSRLTVL.

The rearrangement uses TRBV11-2 and TRBJ2-7; 8 bases line up with TRBD1. Germline loops: CDR1 SGHAT, CDR2 FQNNGV. The CDR3 runs 16 residues. V was pared by 4 bases and J by 7 bases, with 15 bases of the junction left unmatched. The CDR3: CASSSIGGQGAREQYF. The CDR3 nucleotides are TGTGCCAGCAGCTCAATCGGCGGCCAGGGGGCTAGGGAGCAGTACTTC.

V and J are TRBV7-9 and TRBJ2-1; TRBD2 aligns across 14 bases. Per germline, CDR1 SEHNR and CDR2 FQNEAQ (reference sequence). The CDR3 spans 19 residues. V lost 5 bases to trimming and J lost 1 base; unmatched junction nucleotides: 10. The CDR3 nucleotides read TGTGCCAGCAGCCCAGGGACTAGCGGGAGTGTTTCGTCCTACAATGAGCAGTTCTTC. As protein: CASSPGTSGSVSSYNEQFF.

The rearrangement uses TRBV7-9 and TRBJ1-2; D unclear. Germline-derived CDR1 and CDR2 are SEHNR and FQNEAQ (reference sequence). The CDR3 consists of 12 residues. V was cut by 4 bases and J by 8 bases, with 11 bases left in between. This CDR3 is CASSSGEVGYTF. CDR3 DNA: TGTGCCAGCAGCTCCGGGGAGGTGGGCTACACCTTC.

The rearrangement uses TRBV19 and TRBJ2-7, with 8 bases lining up with TRBD1. Per the germline V gene, CDR1 is LNHDA and CDR2 is SQIVND (reference sequence). V lost 6 bases and J lost 5; bases outside the gene matches: 6. The CDR3 is made up of 13 amino acids. CDR3 residues: CASSRRTGNEQYF. The DNA of the CDR3 is TGTGCCAGTAGCCGGCGGACAGGGAACGAGCAGTACTTC.

The chain recombines TRBV20-1 with TRBJ2-5; D gene unclear. The length of the CDR3 is 11 residues. CDR1 is DFQATT and CDR2 is SNEGSKA in the germline V gene (reference sequence). V dropped 4 bases and J dropped 0 bases, with 3 bases sitting between them. In nucleotides, the CDR3 is TGCAGTGCTACTCACCAAGAGACCCAGTACTTC. Its translation: CSATHQETQYF.

The V call is TRBV10-1, the J call TRBJ2-1; maybe TRBD2 (5 bases). V shed 2 bases and J shed 0 bases, with 8 bases lying between them. Germline-derived CDR1 and CDR2 are WNHNN and SYGVQD (reference sequence). This CDR3 spans 15 amino acids. Written as DNA, the CDR3 is TGCGCCAGCAGTGAGCGGGGTAGCTCCTACAATGAGCAGTTCTTC. As protein: CASSERGSSYNEQFF.

The V call is TRBV19, the J call TRBJ2-3; TRBD1 is a possible D gene (5 bases). The V gene lost 3 bases and the J gene lost 5 bases, with 12 bases spanning the gap. Germline CDR1 LNHDA, CDR2 SQIVND (reference sequence). The CDR3 consists of 14 residues. CDR3 sequence: CASSITGSGDTQYF. CDR3 nucleotides: TGTGCCAGTAGTATTACAGGTTCGGGAGATACGCAGTATTTT.

V usage is TRBV7-2 and J usage is TRBJ1-5; no clear D. This CDR3 contains 13 residues. Per the germline V gene, CDR1 is SGHTA and CDR2 is FQGNSA. V lost 1 base and J lost 6, with 7 bases in between. CDR3 sequence: CASSLGGSQPQHF. In DNA form, the CDR3 reads TGTGCCAGCAGCTTAGGAGGTTCTCAGCCCCAGCATTTT.